This T cell receptor beta chain was obtained from a study of beta chain features in type 1 diabetes. The study's findings and limits: PCR might preferentially amplify shorter templates, equally in patients and controls. Among type 1 diabetes patients, VDJ junctions had fewer insertions and more deletions.

The CDR3 runs to 16 residues. The V end lost 0 bases, the J end lost 5 bases, and 16 bases lay between the germline ends. CDR1 is GTSNPN, CDR2 SVGIG, per germline (reference sequence). The entirety of the isolated RNA underwent reverse transcription, so expressed TCRB transcripts were sequenced. Naive, central memory and regulatory T cell samples produced a mean of about 3.5 million reads. The method was immunoSEQ multiplex PCR; TCRdb's version includes in-frame clones alone and lacks a portion of them. The profile covers about 350,000 clones, with around 20% appearing a single time and approximately 0.043% taken by the ten largest. This clone has more than one count but fewer than ten. Its antigen is as yet unknown. Staining for CD45RO/CCR7/CD25/CD127/CD95/CD27 allowed sorting of CD4+ naive, central memory, regulatory and stem cell-like memory cells.

Sequencing used naive CD4+ T cells from blood. The genes are TRBV30 and TRBJ2-2; weak D call: TRBD1 (6 bases). The TCR sequence derives from a woman aged 18-29 years in good health. DNA of the CDR3: TGTGCCTGGAGTGTATACAGGGCTATAGGAACCGGGGAGCTGTTTTTT. Translating gives CAWSVYRAIGTGELFF.